The T cell receptor beta chain under discussion was sequenced for a study of technical replicates of blood from several donors. Germline V gene data show CDR1 as SGHNT and CDR2 as YENEEA. This CDR3 comprises 14 residues. After removal of 3 bases from V and 10 bases from J, the junction contained 6 bases not matched to a gene. TCRdb's table, derived via immunoSEQ multiplex PCR, lists solely in-frame clones and lacks some. This sample has roughly 71,000 clones, with over 95% found just once. The chain is built from TRBV11-3 and TRBJ2-1; TRBD2 matches 10 bases. The source is a human donor in good health. Sequencing was performed on T cells isolated from PBMCs. CDR3 DNA: TGTGCCAGCAGCTTGACAGCGGGAGGGCCGGAGCAGTTCTTC. It is translated as CASSLTAGGPEQFF.